These 21 T cell receptor beta chains originate from one sample sequenced in a study of blood T cells in healthy people across ages (dated by TCRdb to 2015 to 2017). The library was prepared using 5' RACE. The sequencing machine was an Illumina HiSeq 2500. A second PCR of roughly 6 to 11 cycles was performed with a sample-barcoded 5' primer and a J-beta primer mix. The public reads were run again by TCRdb, first through fastp at Q25 and then through MiXCR, and only productive beta chains were kept. Each entry merges the rows of one CDR3 protein and shows their most common DNA and genes. For this sample there are more than 1.4 million distinct CDR3 sequences; approximately 38% appear just once. The ten largest clones capture 7.9% of the sample. The sequenced sample was blood. The receptors were gathered from a woman younger than 30 in good health.

This clonotype was recorded a few times. The chain uses TRBV5-1 and TRBJ2-3; 7 bases fit TRBD1. CDR3 size: 14 residues. V was pared by 6 bases and J by 2 bases, with 6 bases of the junction left unmatched. Germline V gene sequence: CDR1 SGHRS, CDR2 YFSETQ. CDR3 region: CASNEGASTDTQYF. Here the CDR3 DNA reads TGCGCCAGCAACGAGGGGGCCTCCACAGATACGCAGTATTTT.

The V and J genes are TRBV18 and TRBJ2-7; weak D call: TRBD2 (5 bases). The CDR3 consists of 15 residues. The V end was cut by 6 bases, the J end by 2 bases, with 17 bases between. Per germline, CDR1 KGHSH and CDR2 LQKENI. The CDR3 protein is CASSKGRESPYEQYF. The CDR3 nucleotides read TGTGCCAGCTCCAAAGGACGGGAATCCCCCTACGAGCAGTACTTC.

The V gene is TRBV11-2, the J gene TRBJ2-2, with 10 bases lining up with TRBD2. Germline-derived CDR1 and CDR2 are SGHAT and FQNNGV. The CDR3 is 16 amino acids. V was pared by 3 bases and J by 1 base, with 2 bases of the junction left unmatched. CDR3 in DNA: TGTGCCAGCAGCTTCTCTAGCGGGGGGAACACCGGGGAGCTGTTTTTT. Its translation is CASSFSSGGNTGELFF.

This chain uses TRBV9 with TRBJ2-5; no clear D gene. The germline V gene encodes CDR1 SGDLS and CDR2 YYNGEE. The CDR3 totals 15 residues. Trimming pared 0 bases from V and 4 bases from J, leaving 13 bases between. Here the CDR3 reads CASSVEGTVGETQYF. Written as DNA, the CDR3 is TGTGCCAGCAGCGTAGAGGGCACGGTGGGAGAGACCCAGTACTTC.

This clonotype was observed a few times. The rearrangement links TRBV6-1 to TRBJ2-1; D unresolved. V was cut by 3 bases and J by 4 bases, with 10 bases left in between. Germline CDR1 is MNHNS and CDR2 is SASEGT. The CDR3 loop spans 14 amino acids. The CDR3 DNA reads TGTGCCAGCAGTGACGGAATAGCTTACAATGAGCAGTTCTTC. This gives the protein CASSDGIAYNEQFF.

This chain connects TRBV7-9 to TRBJ2-1; the match to TRBD2 covers 10 bases. Germline assignment: CDR1 SEHNR and CDR2 FQNEAQ (reference sequence). V shed 5 bases and J 8 bases; nucleotides not matched to a gene: 6. This CDR3 region has 14 residues. CDR3 DNA: TGTGCCAGCAGCCACAATAGCGGGAGGCATGAGCAGTTCTTC. Translating gives CASSHNSGRHEQFF.

The chain joins TRBV5-1 to TRBJ2-7; TRBD1 matches 8 bases. CDR1 and CDR2 (germline): SGHRS, YFSETQ. The CDR3 covers 16 residues. The V gene end was trimmed by 0 bases and the J gene end by 0 bases; junction bases not matched to a gene: 5. In DNA, the CDR3 is TGCGCCAGCAGCTTGGAACCAGGGGGCTCCTCCTACGAGCAGTACTTC. It is translated as CASSLEPGGSSYEQYF.

The rearrangement joins TRBV5-1 to TRBJ2-1; 7 bases are a match to TRBD1. The germline V gene encodes CDR1 SGHRS and CDR2 YFSETQ. The CDR3 is made up of 15 amino acids. V dropped 9 bases and J dropped 7; count of bases not matched to a gene: 16. The CDR3 DNA reads TGCGCCACCACGGAAGCGACAGGGATCCGGAATGAGCAGTTCTTC. Amino acids: CATTEATGIRNEQFF.

This clonotype appeared a few times. The chain links TRBV20-1 to TRBJ2-1; 9 bases are shared with TRBD2. The CDR3 totals 17 residues. V gave up 0 bases and J gave up 3 bases; unmatched junction bases: 9. Germline assignment: CDR1 DFQATT and CDR2 SNEGSKA (reference sequence). The CDR3 spells CSARDSHLREGYNEQFF. The CDR3 DNA reads TGCAGTGCTAGAGACTCCCATTTGCGGGAGGGCTACAATGAGCAGTTCTTC.

This chain joins TRBV6-5 and TRBJ2-5; 7 nucleotides align to TRBD1. J gave up 8 bases and V 4 bases, and 4 bases lay outside the gene matches. The CDR3 consists of 12 residues. Per germline, CDR1 MNHEY and CDR2 SVGAGI. The CDR3 loop reads CASSSPGGTQYF. The CDR3 DNA follows: TGTGCCAGCAGTTCTCCAGGGGGTACCCAGTACTTC.

This clonotype was recorded only once. The rearrangement uses TRBV5-1 and TRBJ1-4, with 10 bases aligning to TRBD1. The germline V gene has CDR1 SGHRS and CDR2 YFSETQ. The CDR3 consists of 15 residues. V shed 2 bases and J 8 bases; nucleotides not matched to a gene: 6. The CDR3 here is CASSLGTGEGEKLFF. Here the CDR3 DNA reads TGCGCCAGCAGCTTAGGGACAGGGGAAGGAGAAAAACTGTTTTTT.

The chain combines TRBV7-2 with TRBJ1-5, with 10 bases matching TRBD1. CDR1 and CDR2 from the germline V gene are SGHTA and FQGNSA. V trimming: 5 bases; J trimming: 7 bases; junction bases outside the gene matches: 5. CDR3 size: 14 residues. The DNA of the CDR3 is TGTGCCAGCAGCCCCCGGACAGGGGGGCAGCCCCAGCATTTT. Translation: CASSPRTGGQPQHF.

This clonotype was observed a few times. The V gene is TRBV12-3 or TRBV12-4, the J gene TRBJ1-2; D unresolved. The CDR3 consists of 13 residues. V gave up 5 bases and J gave up 3 bases, with 10 bases separating them. CDR3: CASSIGKHYGYTF. The CDR3 DNA reads as TGTGCCAGCAGTATTGGGAAGCACTATGGCTACACCTTC.

The V and J genes are TRBV11-2 and TRBJ1-2; D is ambiguous. CDR1 and CDR2 (germline): SGHAT, FQNNGV. Trimming shortened V by 5 bases and J by 2 bases, and 15 bases separated the two germline ends. CDR3 length equals 15 residues. The CDR3 protein is CASSPLKTENYGYTF. CDR3 in DNA: TGTGCCAGCAGCCCCCTAAAGACTGAAAACTATGGCTACACCTTC. The full variable domain, in which reference TRBV11-2 and TRBJ1-2 provide the parts outside the CDR3, is EAGVAQSPRYKIIEKRQSVAFWCNPISGHATLYWYQQILGQGPKLLIQFQNNGVVDDSQLPKDRFSAERLKGVDSTLKIQPAKLEDSAVYLCASSPLKTENYGYTFGSGTRLTVV.

The DNA of the CDR3 is TGTGCCAGTACTAGGGGGCTGGGGTACGAGCAGTACTTC. Its protein is CASTRGLGYEQYF. The chain links TRBV19 to TRBJ2-5; 7 nucleotides align to TRBD1. The DNA end lines up better with TRBJ2-7; the J call may be wrong. Germline CDR1 and CDR2: LNHDA and SQIVND (reference sequence). The CDR3 loop spans 13 amino acids.

This clonotype was found a few times. The rearrangement joins TRBV24-1 to TRBJ2-7; tentatively, D is TRBD1 or TRBD2 (5 bases each). The CDR3 runs 13 residues. CDR1 KGHDR and CDR2 SFDVKD come from the germline V gene. Deletions cut 2 bases from V and 4 bases from J, with 8 bases between. For the CDR3, the DNA is TGTGCCACCAGTGATTGGGGCGGGTACGAGCAGTACTTC. Protein product: CATSDWGGYEQYF.

The CDR3 here is CASSLSLGTGSNQPQHF. The CDR3 DNA reads TGTGCCAGCTCCCTTTCGCTGGGGACAGGCAGCAATCAGCCCCAGCATTTT. The gene calls are TRBV28 and TRBJ1-5, with 8 bases fitting TRBD1. V lost 8 bases to trimming and J lost 1 base; unmatched junction nucleotides: 13. Germline CDR1 is MDHEN and CDR2 is SYDVKM. The length of the CDR3 is 17 residues. Combining the CDR3 with reference TRBV28 and TRBJ1-5 gives the whole variable domain DVKVTQSSRYLVKRTGEKVFLECVQDMDHENMFWYRQDPGLGLRLIYFSYDVKMKEKGDIPEGYSVSREKKERFSLILESASTNQTSMYLCASSLSLGTGSNQPQHFGDGTRLSIL.

This clonotype occurred a few times. The V and J genes are TRBV12-3 or TRBV12-4 and TRBJ2-5, with 9 bases matching TRBD2. With 5 bases clipped from V and 1 base from J, the junction kept 8 bases outside the gene matches. CDR3 length equals 16 residues. CDR3 sequence reads: CASSHLAGESQETQYF. CDR3 nucleotides: TGTGCCAGCAGTCACTTAGCGGGAGAGAGCCAAGAGACCCAGTACTTC.

The rearrangement uses TRBV6-5 and TRBJ2-1, with 13 bases aligning to TRBD2. Per germline, CDR1 MNHEY and CDR2 SVGAGI. J lost 15 bases, V lost 4 bases, and 9 bases had no gene match. The CDR3 runs 14 residues. CDR3: CASSSGLAGARGFF. The CDR3 nucleotides read TGTGCCAGCAGTTCTGGACTAGCGGGGGCTCGAGGGTTCTTC.

This clonotype has a handful of counts. The chain has TRBV7-2 and TRBJ1-1, with 7 bases matching TRBD1. Trimming at V came to 4 bases and at J to 4 bases, leaving 6 bases not matched to a gene. CDR1 and CDR2 from the germline V gene are SGHTA and FQGNSA. The length of the CDR3 is 14 residues. The CDR3 reads CASSSATGSTEAFF. The CDR3 bases are TGTGCCAGCAGCTCCGCGACAGGGTCCACTGAAGCTTTCTTT. The full variable domain, rest sourced from reference TRBV7-2 and TRBJ1-1, is GAGVSQSPSNKVTEKGKDVELRCDPISGHTALYWYRQSLGQGLEFLIYFQGNSAPDKSGLPSDRFSAERTGGSVSTLTIQRTQQEDSAVYLCASSSATGSTEAFFGQGTRLTVV.

The chain employs TRBV5-1 and TRBJ1-1; D gene ambiguous. V shed 0 bases and J shed 2 bases, with 11 bases lying between them. The CDR3 has 15 amino acids. The V gene's germline CDR1 is SGHRS and CDR2 YFSETQ. CDR3 sequence reads: CASSLGGSTNTEAFF. CDR3 coding DNA: TGCGCCAGCAGCTTGGGCGGTTCGACAAACACTGAAGCTTTCTTT.